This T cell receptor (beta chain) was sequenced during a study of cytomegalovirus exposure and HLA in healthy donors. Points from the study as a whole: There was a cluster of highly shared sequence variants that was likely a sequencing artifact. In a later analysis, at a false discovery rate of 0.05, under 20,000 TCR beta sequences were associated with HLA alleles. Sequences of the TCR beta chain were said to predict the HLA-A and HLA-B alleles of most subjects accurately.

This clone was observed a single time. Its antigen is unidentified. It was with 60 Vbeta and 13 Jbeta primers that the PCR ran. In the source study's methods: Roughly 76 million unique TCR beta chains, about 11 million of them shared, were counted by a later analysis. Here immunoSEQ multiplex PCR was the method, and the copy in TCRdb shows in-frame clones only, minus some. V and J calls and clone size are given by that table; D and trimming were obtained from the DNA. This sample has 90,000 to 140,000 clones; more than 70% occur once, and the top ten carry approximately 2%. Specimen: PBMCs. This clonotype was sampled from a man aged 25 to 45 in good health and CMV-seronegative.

The CDR3 reads CASSLGTSGSSYNEQFF. Here the CDR3 DNA reads TGCGCCAGCAGCTTGGGGACTAGCGGGAGTTCCTACAATGAGCAGTTCTTC. The chain couples TRBV5-1 to TRBJ2-1; 13 bases are shared with TRBD2. The V and J ends lost 0 bases and 1 base, in that order; junction bases with no gene match: 1. The germline CDR1 and CDR2 sequences are SGHRS and YFSETQ. This CDR3 is built from 17 residues. Together with reference TRBV5-1 and TRBJ2-1, the CDR3 gives the full variable domain: KAGVTQTPRYLIKTRGQQVTLSCSPISGHRSVSWYQQTPGQGLQFLFEYFSETQRNKGNFPGRFSGRQFSNSRSEMNVSTLELGDSALYLCASSLGTSGSSYNEQFFGPGTRLTVL.